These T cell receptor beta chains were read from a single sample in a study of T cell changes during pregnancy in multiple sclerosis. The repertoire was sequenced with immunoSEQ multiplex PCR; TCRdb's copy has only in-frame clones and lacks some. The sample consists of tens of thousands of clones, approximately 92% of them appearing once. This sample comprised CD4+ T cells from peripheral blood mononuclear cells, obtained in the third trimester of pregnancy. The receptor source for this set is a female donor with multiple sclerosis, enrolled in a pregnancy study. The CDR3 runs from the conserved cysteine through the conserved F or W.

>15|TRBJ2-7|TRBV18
CASSPGGGNSYEQYF
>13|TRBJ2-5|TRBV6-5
CASSRHIQETQYF
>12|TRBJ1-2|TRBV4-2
CASSQDRAGVTF
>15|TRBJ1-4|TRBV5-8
CASSRDIQTNEKLFF
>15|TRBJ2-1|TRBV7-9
CASRARDRSYNEQFF
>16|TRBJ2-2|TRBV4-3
CASSQARGVRTGELFF
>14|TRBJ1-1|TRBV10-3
CAISEFAQGTEAFF
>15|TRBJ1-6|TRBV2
CASSELAGGNSPLHF
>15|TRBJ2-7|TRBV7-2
CASSLGGDLREEQYF
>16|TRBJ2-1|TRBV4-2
CASSQELAGAYNEQFF
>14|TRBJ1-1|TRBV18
CASSPQLSNTEAFF
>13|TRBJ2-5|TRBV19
CASSIRPGETQYF
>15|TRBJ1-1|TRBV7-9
CASSLVFQGPLEAFF
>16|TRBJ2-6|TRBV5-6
CASSLTFLSGANVLTF
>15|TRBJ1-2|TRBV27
CASSPRDSLPRGYTF
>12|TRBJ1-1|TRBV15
CATSRGSREAFF
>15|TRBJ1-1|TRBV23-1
CASRAQAPDDTEAFF
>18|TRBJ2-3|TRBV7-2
CASSLGSAAGGITDTQYF
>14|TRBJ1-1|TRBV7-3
CASSLGQGHTEAFF
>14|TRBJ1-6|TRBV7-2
CASSLVWGDSPLHF
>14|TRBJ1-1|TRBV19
CASSTTGFRTEAFF
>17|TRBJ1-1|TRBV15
CATSRDPGQGPYTEAFF
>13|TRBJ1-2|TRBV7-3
CASSFGGPNGYTF
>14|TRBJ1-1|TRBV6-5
CASRLREDRAEAFF
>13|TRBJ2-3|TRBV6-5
CASRGNRADTQYF
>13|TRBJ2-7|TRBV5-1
CASGRGTGGEQYF
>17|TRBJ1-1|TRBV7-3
CASSRGGIGVLDTEAFF
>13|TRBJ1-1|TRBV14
CASNTGMNTEAFF
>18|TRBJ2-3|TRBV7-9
CASSLMRPRGGGTDTQYF
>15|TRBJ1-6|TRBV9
CASNQGPGISSPLHF
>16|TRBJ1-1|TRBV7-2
CASSTDRAAANTEAFF
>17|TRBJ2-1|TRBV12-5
CASGLVLSGAGGNEQFF
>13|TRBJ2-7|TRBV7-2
CASSLQGYSEQYF
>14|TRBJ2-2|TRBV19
CASRSGWGAGELFF
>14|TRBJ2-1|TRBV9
CASSVGGTYNEQFF
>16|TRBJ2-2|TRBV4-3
CASSQDKGASTGELFF
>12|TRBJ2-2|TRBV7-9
CAIEPGTGELFF
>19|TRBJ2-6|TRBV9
CASSPTLSTGGRGANVLTF
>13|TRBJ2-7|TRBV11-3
CASSLADSPEQYF
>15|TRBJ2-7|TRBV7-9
CASSIGTVPWGEQYF
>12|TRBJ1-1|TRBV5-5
CASSGGAAAAFF
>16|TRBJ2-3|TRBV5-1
CASRGTSGFSTDTQYF
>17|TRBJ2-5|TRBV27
CASSLSAVAINQETQYF
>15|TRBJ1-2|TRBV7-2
CASSLDVGAFGGYTF
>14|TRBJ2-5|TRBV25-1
CASSGVGNQETQYF
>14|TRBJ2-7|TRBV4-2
CASSQDPGRSEQYF
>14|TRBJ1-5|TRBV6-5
CASSYSVGIQAQHF
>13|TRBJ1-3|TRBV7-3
CASSPGGLDTIYF
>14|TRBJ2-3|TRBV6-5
CASTKPGITDTQYF
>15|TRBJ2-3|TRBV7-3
CASSLEGLGTDTQYF
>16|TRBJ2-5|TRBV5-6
CASSLGIGFGQETQYF
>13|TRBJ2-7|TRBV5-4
CASSSTSNHEQYF
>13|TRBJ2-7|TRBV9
CASSPAGGLEQYF
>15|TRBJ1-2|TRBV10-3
CAISESTGAIYGYTF
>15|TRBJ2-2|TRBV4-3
CASSRLSGGTGELFF
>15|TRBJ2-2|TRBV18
CASSPDRAWTGELFF
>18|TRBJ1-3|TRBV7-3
CASSLTGTGGIGGNTIYF
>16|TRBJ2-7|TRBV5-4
CASSPHWTGTRDEQYF